This T cell receptor beta chain was recovered during a study of control samples from healthy donors and cancer patients. In its sample, this clone was seen once. Using immunoSEQ multiplex PCR, the repertoire was profiled, and TCRdb retains in-frame clones only, with some absent. This sample has about 170,000 clones, with 70% to 90% found just once. The CDR3 has 13 amino acids. Trimming removed 7 bases from V and 5 bases from J, with 14 bases in between. The germline V gene has CDR1 LGHDT and CDR2 YNNKEL (reference sequence). Sample: blood. The V call is TRBV3-1 (or the pseudogene TRBV3-2), the J call TRBJ2-5; D call uncertain. This TCR was sampled from a man younger than 40 in good health. In DNA, the CDR3 is TGTGCCAGCACCACGGAAGGGTCGGAGACCCAGTACTTC. Its translation is CASTTEGSETQYF.